This TCR beta chain stems from a study of blood T cell repertoires in COVID-19 (dated by TCRdb to between 2020 and 2021). Looking at the study overall: Samples from collaborators originated in the United States, Italy and Spain and spanned both the acute and convalescent phases of COVID-19. The prospective study material was composed of cDNA or gDNA derived from T cells, B-cell-depleted T cells, or PBMCs. Subjects who had been exposed to COVID-19, were actively infected with it, or had recovered from it provided the deeply sampled blood TCRbeta repertoires that made up the dataset. The repertoires were released in a freely available public database intended as a resource for research on the immune response to SARS-CoV-2. The samples were drawn from the first 160 participants of the ongoing ImmuneRACE study and from over a thousand subjects provided by 6 global collaborators. The sample metadata nearly always contained a de-identified subject ID, COVID-19 status, age in years and sex. HLA class I and class II types, where available, came from metadata supplied by the sample provider rather than from assay-based typing.

The immunoSEQ Assay, a bias-controlled multiplex PCR, was used to amplify TCRbeta CDR3 regions from genomic DNA. Per the source publication's procedure: The number of nucleated cells in each sample was estimated by amplification of reference gene primers within the assay. Sequence reads were collapsed and filtered to measure the absolute abundance of every unique TCRbeta CDR3 rearrangement. For each sample, productive Simpson clonality was calculated by taking the square root of Simpson's diversity index across productive rearrangements. What TCRdb holds here is the immuneACCESS table cut down to in-frame rearrangements. Part of the clones is not present; checked against another copy, under half of the missing clones reflect an unresolved V gene, and the others are unexplained. The V and J calls and clone size were taken over from that table, and D and trimming were inferred from the DNA. For this sample the table gives 65,000 to 85,000 clones, of which about three quarters were detected only once. Approximately 5.4% of the sample lies in the top ten.

This clone was picked up a small number of times. The antigen it recognizes is unknown. Nothing much larger sits one base from this clone, and base qualities are not available. There are 14 amino acids in the CDR3, from cysteine to phenylalanine inclusive. The DNA shown is the 42-base CDR3, in frame from base 1. Germline trimming amounts to 3 bases on V and 1 base on J, with 2 as the count of junction bases outside the gene matches. The germline V gene encodes CDR1 SGHAT and CDR2 FQDESV (reference sequence). The research as a whole found: How much clinical and demographic metadata was included differed by source and by participant, and the metadata was provided uncurated.

The collaborating institutions used their own protocols to collect whole blood in K2EDTA tubes. For TCRbeta analysis, collaborators shipped samples in one of three forms: frozen whole blood, isolated PBMCs, or DNA extracted from either of those sample types. The sequence links TRBV11-1 to TRBJ1-2; the junction holds 7 bases that match TRBD1. The specimen was peripheral blood. This receptor was obtained from a man aged 50 or older with active or convalescent COVID-19. DNA sequence: TGTGCCAGCAGCTTTACAGGGGTTAACTATGGCTACACCTTC. This yields the protein CASSFTGVNYGYTF.